Each of the 18 T cell receptor beta chains below was sequenced from the same sample in a study of technical replicates of blood from a few donors. Using immunoSEQ multiplex PCR, the repertoire was profiled, and TCRdb retains in-frame clones only, with some absent. The sample contains roughly 87,000 clones, about 94% of which appear only once. Sequenced: T cells isolated from PBMCs. Every receptor here comes from a human donor in good health.

This chain joins TRBV29-1 and TRBJ1-5, with D possibly TRBD1 on 6 matching bases. The germline CDR1 and CDR2 sequences are SQVTM and ANQGSEA. The V end was cut by 4 bases, the J end by 4 bases, with 8 bases between. The CDR3 spans 12 residues. CDR3 sequence reads: CSVAGDNQPQHF. The CDR3 nucleotides are TGCAGCGTTGCAGGGGATAATCAGCCCCAGCATTTT.

CDR3 amino acids: CASSLEQYQETQYF. The DNA of the CDR3 is TGTGCCAGCAGCCTGGAACAGTACCAAGAGACCCAGTACTTC. The gene calls are TRBV5-5 and TRBJ2-5; no firm D call. CDR3 length: 14 amino acids. Trimming stripped 4 bases from V and 0 bases from J, with 10 bases between. Germline-derived CDR1 and CDR2 are SGHKS and YYEKEE (reference sequence). Together with reference TRBV5-5 and TRBJ2-5, the CDR3 gives the full variable domain: DAGVTQSPTHLIKTRGQQVTLRCSPISGHKSVSWYQQVLGQGPQFIFQYYEKEERGRGNFPDRFSARQFPNYSSELNVNALLLGDSALYLCASSLEQYQETQYFGPGTRLLVL.

This clone was seen only once. The chain couples TRBV19 to TRBJ1-2; 9 bases are a match to TRBD1. Trimming at V came to 7 bases and at J to 6 bases, leaving 6 bases not matched to a gene. Germline V gives CDR1 LNHDA, CDR2 SQIVND (reference sequence). The CDR3 extends over 13 amino acids. CDR3 region: CASTRTGVDGYTF. Here the CDR3 DNA reads TGTGCCAGTACAAGGACAGGGGTTGATGGCTACACCTTC.

The V gene is TRBV27, the J gene TRBJ1-4, with a weak D call TRBD1 (5 bases). This CDR3 comprises 18 residues. Trimming shortened V by 1 base and J by 0 bases, and 15 bases separated the two germline ends. Germline V gives CDR1 MNHEY, CDR2 SMNVEV (reference sequence). CDR3 loop: CASSLFREGSTTNEKLFF. DNA of the CDR3: TGTGCCAGCAGTTTATTCAGGGAAGGGTCCACAACTAATGAAAAACTGTTTTTT. Full variable domain (remainder filled in from reference TRBV27 and TRBJ1-4): EAQVTQNPRYLITVTGKKLTVTCSQNMNHEYMSWYRQDPGLGLRQIYYSMNVEVTDKGDVPEGYKVSRKEKRNFPLILESPSPNQTSLYFCASSLFREGSTTNEKLFFGSGTQLSVL.

CDR3 coding DNA: TGTGCCAGCAGCTCGGGGACAGCCAAGGAAGGGCCCCAGCATTTT. This encodes CASSSGTAKEGPQHF. The chain is built from TRBV7-8 and TRBJ1-5; 7 nucleotides line up with TRBD1. From germline, CDR1 is SGHVS and CDR2 FQNEAQ. The CDR3 length is 15 residues. The V segment lost 4 bases and the J segment 9 bases; nucleotides outside the gene matches: 12. The complete variable domain, with remaining parts taken from reference TRBV7-8 and TRBJ1-5, reads GAGVSQSPRYKVAKRGQDVALRCDPISGHVSLFWYQQALGQGPEFLTYFQNEAQLDKSGLPSDRFFAERPEGSVSTLKIQRTQQEDSAVYLCASSSGTAKEGPQHFGDGTRLSIL.

The chain uses TRBV5-4 and TRBJ2-5, with 14 bases matching TRBD2. The CDR3 consists of 19 residues. Germline V gene lookup returns CDR1 SGHNT and CDR2 YYREEE (reference sequence). V was pared by 4 bases and J by 5 bases, with 16 bases of the junction left unmatched. CDR3 loop: CASSPDTTSGGVERETQYF. The CDR3 nucleotides read TGTGCCAGCAGCCCAGATACGACTAGCGGGGGGGTAGAGCGGGAGACCCAGTACTTC.

The V call is TRBV29-1, the J call TRBJ2-2; D possibly corresponds to TRBD1 (5 bases). The germline V gene has CDR1 SQVTM and CDR2 ANQGSEA. Trimming took 7 bases from V and 3 from J, leaving 9 bases between them. This CDR3 has 12 amino acids. In DNA form, the CDR3 reads TGCAGCGCTCAGGGCGACACCGGGGAGCTGTTTTTT. This encodes CSAQGDTGELFF.

The chain recombines TRBV6-5 with TRBJ1-2; 7 nucleotides align to TRBD1. CDR1 is MNHEY, CDR2 SVGAGI, per germline. V lost 2 bases and J lost 4; bases outside the gene matches: 7. The CDR3 contains 15 residues. CDR3 in DNA: TGTGCCAGCAGTTACATTGACAGGGAGACCTATGGCTACACCTTC. Translating gives CASSYIDRETYGYTF.

The chain is built from TRBV29-1 and TRBJ1-5; 8 positions agree with TRBD1. Losses at the gene ends were 4 bases for V and 2 bases for J; bases not matched to a gene: 1. This CDR3 has 13 residues. Germline CDR1 and CDR2: SQVTM and ANQGSEA. Written as DNA, the CDR3 is TGCAGCGTTGGGGGACAGGGCAATCAGCCCCAGCATTTT. This encodes CSVGGQGNQPQHF.

This clone occurred a few times. CDR3 protein: CASSEPGGSGEMGQPQHF. CDR3 DNA: TGCGCCAGCAGTGAACCTGGGGGGTCGGGGGAAATGGGTCAGCCCCAGCATTTT. V usage is TRBV10-1 and J usage is TRBJ1-5; possibly TRBD1 for D (5 bases). V gave up 3 bases and J gave up 6 bases, with 24 bases separating them. The germline V gene encodes CDR1 WNHNN and CDR2 SYGVQD (reference sequence). The CDR3 covers 18 residues.

The chain combines TRBV4-1 with TRBJ2-2, with TRBD2 identical over 7 bases. J lost 1 base, V lost 5 bases, and 4 bases had no gene match. This CDR3 has 15 amino acids. Germline V gene lookup returns CDR1 MGHRA and CDR2 YSYEKL. CDR3 amino acids: CASSSPGGNTGELFF. CDR3 in DNA: TGCGCCAGCAGCTCGCCGGGGGGGAACACCGGGGAGCTGTTTTTT.

This chain connects TRBV12-5 to TRBJ1-1; 10 bases align to TRBD1. CDR3 size: 21 residues. Germline V lookup: CDR1 LGHNT, CDR2 FRNRAP. V lost 6 bases and J lost 0; bases outside the gene matches: 22. This chain's CDR3 is CASGSAPGTGDHFSMNTEAFF. DNA of the CDR3: TGTGCTAGTGGAAGTGCCCCCGGGACAGGGGATCATTTTAGCATGAACACTGAAGCTTTCTTT.

The gene calls are TRBV5-1 and TRBJ2-2; possible D gene TRBD2, 5 bases. This CDR3 has 17 residues. The V end lost 2 bases, the J end lost 6 bases, and 20 bases lay between the germline ends. Germline V gives CDR1 SGHRS, CDR2 YFSETQ. The CDR3 nucleotides are TGCGCCAGCAGCTTTCCGGAGAGGGTCCCGTGGTCCGGGGAGCTGTTTTTT. Translation gives CASSFPERVPWSGELFF. Variable domain in full (rest from reference TRBV5-1 and TRBJ2-2): KAGVTQTPRYLIKTRGQQVTLSCSPISGHRSVSWYQQTPGQGLQFLFEYFSETQRNKGNFPGRFSGRQFSNSRSEMNVSTLELGDSALYLCASSFPERVPWSGELFFGEGSRLTVL.

The gene calls are TRBV2 and TRBJ1-3; a possible D gene is TRBD1 (5 bases). Germline V gene data show CDR1 as SNHLY and CDR2 as FYNNEI. Trimming removed 4 bases from V and 2 bases from J, with 9 bases in between. The length of the CDR3 is 14 residues. The CDR3 here is CASSVVGPGNTIYF. CDR3 DNA: TGTGCCAGCAGTGTGGTGGGGCCTGGAAACACCATATATTTT.

The CDR3 spells CASRSTGEHSPLHF. The CDR3 DNA follows: TGTGCCAGCAGATCGACAGGGGAACATTCACCCCTCCACTTT. The rearrangement joins TRBV7-9 to TRBJ1-6, with 8 bases matching TRBD1. This CDR3 is 14 amino acids long. From germline, CDR1 is SEHNR and CDR2 FQNEAQ (reference sequence). Trimming removed 6 bases from V and 8 bases from J; junction bases left unmatched: 6.

This chain connects TRBV7-2 to TRBJ2-7; 7 bases map to TRBD1. The V gene end was trimmed by 5 bases and the J gene end by 0 bases; junction bases not matched to a gene: 7. The CDR3 has 15 residues. CDR1 is SGHTA and CDR2 is FQGNSA in the germline V gene. The CDR3 reads CASSPSGTASYEQYF. CDR3 DNA sequence: TGTGCCAGCAGCCCCTCCGGGACAGCCTCCTACGAGCAGTACTTC.

V is TRBV27 and J is TRBJ1-2, with 8 bases fitting TRBD1. Germline V CDR1 and CDR2: MNHEY, SMNVEV (reference sequence). After removal of 6 bases from V and 7 bases from J, the junction contained 13 bases not matched to a gene. This CDR3 comprises 15 residues. CDR3 loop: CASRSLGQEVLGYTF. The CDR3 nucleotides are TGTGCCAGCAGGTCTTTGGGACAGGAAGTGCTTGGCTACACCTTC.

J is TRBJ2-2 and V is TRBV6-1; TRBD2 aligns across 7 bases. The CDR3 has 15 amino acids. The V gene's germline CDR1 is MNHNS and CDR2 SASEGT. The J segment lost 8 bases and the V segment lost 5 bases, leaving 11 bases of the junction unmatched. This CDR3 is CASSTIPGGSGELFF. In DNA form, the CDR3 reads TGTGCCAGCAGTACCATACCGGGAGGTTCGGGGGAGCTGTTTTTT.